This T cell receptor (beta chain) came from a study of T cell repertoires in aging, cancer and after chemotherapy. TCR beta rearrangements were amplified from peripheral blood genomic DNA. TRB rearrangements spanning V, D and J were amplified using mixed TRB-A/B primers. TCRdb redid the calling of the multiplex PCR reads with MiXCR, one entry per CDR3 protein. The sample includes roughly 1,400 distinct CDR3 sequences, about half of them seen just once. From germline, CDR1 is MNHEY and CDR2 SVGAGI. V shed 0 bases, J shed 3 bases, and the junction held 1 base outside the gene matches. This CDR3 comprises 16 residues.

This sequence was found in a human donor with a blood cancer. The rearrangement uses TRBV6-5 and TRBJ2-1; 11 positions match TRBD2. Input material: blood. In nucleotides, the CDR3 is TGTGCCAGCAGTTACTCGCTAGCGGGGGGCTACAATGAGCAGTTCTTC. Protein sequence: CASSYSLAGGYNEQFF.